This T cell receptor (beta chain) appears in the sequencing data of a study of cytomegalovirus exposure and HLA in healthy donors. The V end lost 3 bases, the J end lost 6 bases, and 8 bases lay between the germline ends. The length of the CDR3 is 12 residues. CDR1 SEHNR and CDR2 FQNEAQ come from the germline V gene (reference sequence). Amplification used 60 Vbeta primers and 13 Jbeta primers. The repertoire was sequenced with immunoSEQ multiplex PCR; TCRdb's copy has only in-frame clones and lacks some. The sample shows about 64,000 clones, roughly 70% of them seen only once. The sequence derives from a male donor in good health and CMV-seropositive. The chain uses TRBV7-9 and TRBJ1-1; no clear D gene. The specimen was PBMCs. CDR3 bases: TGTGCCAGCAGCTTTTCGGGAGCTGAAGCTTTCTTT. It specifies CASSFSGAEAFF.